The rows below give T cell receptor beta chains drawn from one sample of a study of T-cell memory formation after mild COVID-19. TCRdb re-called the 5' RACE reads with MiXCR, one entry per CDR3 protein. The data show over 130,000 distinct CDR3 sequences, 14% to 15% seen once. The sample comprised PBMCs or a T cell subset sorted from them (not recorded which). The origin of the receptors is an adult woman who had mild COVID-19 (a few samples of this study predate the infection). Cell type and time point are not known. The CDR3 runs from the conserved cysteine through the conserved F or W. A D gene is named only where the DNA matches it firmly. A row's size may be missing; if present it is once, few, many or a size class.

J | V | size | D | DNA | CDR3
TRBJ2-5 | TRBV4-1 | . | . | TGCGCCAGCAGCCAACCCCAGGGCTCGACACAAGAGACCCAGTACTTC | CASSQPQGSTQETQYF
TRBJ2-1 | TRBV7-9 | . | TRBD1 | TGTGCCAGCAGCCGACAGGGACCTGAGCAGTTCTTC | CASSRQGPEQFF
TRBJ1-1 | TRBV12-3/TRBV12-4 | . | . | TGTGCCAGCAGTTACAGCTTTATTGAAGCTTTCTTT | CASSYSFIEAFF
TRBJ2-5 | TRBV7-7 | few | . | TGTGCCAGCACCCGACTTCGGTTAGGGGAAGAGACCCAGTACTTC | CASTRLRLGEETQYF
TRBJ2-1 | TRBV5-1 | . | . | TGCGCCAGCAGCTTGGGGGGGGCCCAATCCTACAATGAGCAGTTCTTC | CASSLGGAQSYNEQFF
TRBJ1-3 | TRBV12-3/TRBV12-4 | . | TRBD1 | TGTGCCAGCAGTTTGGGACAGCTCCTCTCTGGAAACACCATATATTTT | CASSLGQLLSGNTIYF
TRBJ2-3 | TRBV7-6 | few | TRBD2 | TGTGCCAGCAGCTTGGGACTAGCGGATAGCACAGATACGCAGTATTTT | CASSLGLADSTDTQYF
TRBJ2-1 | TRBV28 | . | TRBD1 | TGTGCCAGCGGAAGCTTGACAGGGAGTGTTAATGAGCAGTTCTTC | CASGSLTGSVNEQFF
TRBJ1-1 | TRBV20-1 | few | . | TGCAGTGCTAGACTTCCGGACAGGAACACTGAAGCTTTCTTT | CSARLPDRNTEAFF
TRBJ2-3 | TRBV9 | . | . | TGTGCCAGCAGCGTAGCGGACACATACACAGATACGCAGTATTTT | CASSVADTYTDTQYF
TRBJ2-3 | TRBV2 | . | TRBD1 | TGTGCCAGCAGCCTTGACAGGGGCTTTCCTCTTGGCACAGATACGCAGTATTTT | CASSLDRGFPLGTDTQYF
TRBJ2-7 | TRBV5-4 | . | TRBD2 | TGTGCCAGCAGCTTGGCTCCTAGCGGGAGTTTCGAGCAGTACTTC | CASSLAPSGSFEQYF
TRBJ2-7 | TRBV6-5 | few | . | TGTGCCAGCAGTTACACCGGCCCAGATAACGAGCAGTACTTC | CASSYTGPDNEQYF
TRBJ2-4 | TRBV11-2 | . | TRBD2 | TGTGCCAGCAGCCAGGAGGGACTAGCGGGCCCCCGGGCCAAAAACATTCAGTACTTC | CASSQEGLAGPRAKNIQYF
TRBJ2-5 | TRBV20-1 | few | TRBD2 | TGCAGTGCTAGAGCCCCGCCGGGCGGGGGCCAAGAGACCCAGTACTTC | CSARAPPGGGQETQYF
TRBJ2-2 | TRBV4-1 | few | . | TGCGCCAGCAGCCATAAACCGGGACCGAACACCGGGGAGCTGTTTTTT | CASSHKPGPNTGELFF
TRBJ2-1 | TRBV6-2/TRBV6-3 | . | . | TGTGCCAGCAGTTCCCGACTAGTGGGTGAGCAGTTCTTC | CASSSRLVGEQFF
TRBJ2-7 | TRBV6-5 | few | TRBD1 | TGTGCCAGCAGTTACTCGACAGGGTACGAGAAGTACTTC | CASSYSTGYEKYF
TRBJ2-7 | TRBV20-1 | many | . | TGCAGTGCTAGAGATCCTACCTACGAGCAGTACTTC | CSARDPTYEQYF
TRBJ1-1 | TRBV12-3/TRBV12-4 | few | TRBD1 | TGTGCCAGCAGGTGGACAGGGGGACCTATGAACACTGAAGCTTTCTTT | CASRWTGGPMNTEAFF
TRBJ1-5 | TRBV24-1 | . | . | TGTGCCACCAGTGAGCAGGGGTATCAGCCCCAGCATTTT | CATSEQGYQPQHF
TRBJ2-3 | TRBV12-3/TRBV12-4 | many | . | TGTGCCAGCAGGGGGACAGATACGCAGTATTTT | CASRGTDTQYF
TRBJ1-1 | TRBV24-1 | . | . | TGTGCCACCAGTGATGAGGGACCGGGTACTGAAGCTTTCTTT | CATSDEGPGTEAFF
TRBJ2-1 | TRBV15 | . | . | TGTGCCACCAGCAGAGAGCAGGACAGCTACAATGAGCAGTTCTTC | CATSREQDSYNEQFF
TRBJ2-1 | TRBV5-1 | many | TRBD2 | TGCGCCAGCAGCTGGGGACTAGCGGGAGAAATTTCCAATGAGCAGTTCTTC | CASSWGLAGEISNEQFF
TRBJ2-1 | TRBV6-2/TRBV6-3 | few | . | TGTGCCAGCAGTCCAACCGGGACGCCGCCCAACAATGAGCAGTTCTTC | CASSPTGTPPNNEQFF
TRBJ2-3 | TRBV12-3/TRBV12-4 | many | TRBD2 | TGTGCCAGCTCGACCTCTTCCTCGTCTAGCGGGACCGATACGCAGTATTTT | CASSTSSSSSGTDTQYF
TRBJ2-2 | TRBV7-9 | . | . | TGTGCCAGCAGCCCAGACGGGACTGCGAACACCGGGGAGCTGTTTTTT | CASSPDGTANTGELFF
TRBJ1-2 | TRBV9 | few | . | TGTGCCAGCAGCGTCCTTAGCGGAGATGGCTACACCTTC | CASSVLSGDGYTF
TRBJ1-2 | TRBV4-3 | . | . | TGCGCCAGCAGCCAAGATGAGGGTGACTATGGCTACACCTTC | CASSQDEGDYGYTF
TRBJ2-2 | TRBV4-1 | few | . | TGCGCCAGCAGCGAAGTCGGGGGCGCCCCACTGTTTTTT | CASSEVGGAPLFF
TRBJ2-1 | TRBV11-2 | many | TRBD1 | TGTGCCAGCAGCTCCCTCTCCGGGACAGTTCACAATGAGCAGTTCTTC | CASSSLSGTVHNEQFF
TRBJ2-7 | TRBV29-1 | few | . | TGCAGCGTTAATGGCGGCAGCTCCTACGAGCAGTACTTC | CSVNGGSSYEQYF
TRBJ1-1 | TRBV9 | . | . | TGTGCCAGCAACCAGGGGTTGAACACTGAAGCTTTCTTT | CASNQGLNTEAFF
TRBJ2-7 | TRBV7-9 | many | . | TGTGCCAGCAGCTTAGAGGGCCTCGCCTACGAGCAGTACTTC | CASSLEGLAYEQYF
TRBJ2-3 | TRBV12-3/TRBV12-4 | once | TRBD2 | TGTGCCAGCAGCGCACTAGCGGGTAGGCCAGATACGCAGTATTTT | CASSALAGRPDTQYF
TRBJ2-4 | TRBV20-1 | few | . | TGCAGTGCTAGAGATCCGTCTAACTCCAACATTCAGTACTTC | CSARDPSNSNIQYF
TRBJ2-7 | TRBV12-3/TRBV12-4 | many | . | TGTGCCAGTAGTCCAGGGTTGTCCTACGAGCAGTACTTC | CASSPGLSYEQYF
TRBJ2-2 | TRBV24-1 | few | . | TGTGCCACCAGTGATTCGACCCCGAACACCGGGGAGCTGTTTTTT | CATSDSTPNTGELFF
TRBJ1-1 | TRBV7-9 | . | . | TGTGCCAGCAGCGCAACAGGATTTTACACTGAAGCTTTCTTT | CASSATGFYTEAFF
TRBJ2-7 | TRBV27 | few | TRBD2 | TGTGCCAGCAGTTTAAGAGCTAGCGGCGCCTACGAGCAGTACTTC | CASSLRASGAYEQYF
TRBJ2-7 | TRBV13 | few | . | TGTGCCAGCAGCCTCCGAGGAAAGTGGGACGAGCAGTACTTC | CASSLRGKWDEQYF
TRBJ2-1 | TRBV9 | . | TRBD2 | TGTGCCAGCACCCCCGGGGGGTCCATAACCTACAATGAGCAGTTCTTC | CASTPGGSITYNEQFF
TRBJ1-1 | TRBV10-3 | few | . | TGTGCCATCAGCGAAATGAACACTGAAGCTTTCTTT | CAISEMNTEAFF
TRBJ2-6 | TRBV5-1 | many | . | TGCGCCAGCAGCTTGGTGGGTCCCTCTCACTCTGGGGCCAACGTCCTGACTTTC | CASSLVGPSHSGANVLTF
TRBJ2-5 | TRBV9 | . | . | TGTGCCAGCAGCGCGGGGGACAACCAAGAGACCCAGTACTTC | CASSAGDNQETQYF
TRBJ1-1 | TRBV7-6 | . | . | TGTGCCAGCAGCTGGGAGGTGAACACTGAAGCTTTCTTT | CASSWEVNTEAFF
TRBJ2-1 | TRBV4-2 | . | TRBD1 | TGTGCCAGCAGCCTTACCAGGGGGAACAATGAGCAGTTCTTC | CASSLTRGNNEQFF
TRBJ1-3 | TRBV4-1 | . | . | TGCGCCAGCAGCTCACAGGGAGGGGGAAACACCATATATTTT | CASSSQGGGNTIYF
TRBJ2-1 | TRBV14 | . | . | TGTGCCAGCAGCTATACAGGGATACCTACAAATGAGCAGTTCTTC | CASSYTGIPTNEQFF
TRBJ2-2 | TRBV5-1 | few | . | TGCGCCAGCAGCTTGAGTGAGTTCGAGGTGGACACCGGGGAGCTGTTTTTT | CASSLSEFEVDTGELFF
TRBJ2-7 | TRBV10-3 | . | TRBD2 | TGTGCCATCAGTGAGTCGAGTGGCGGGAGTAGCTACGAGCAGTACTTC | CAISESSGGSSYEQYF
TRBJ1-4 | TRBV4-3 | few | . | TGCGCCAGCAGCCAAGATCTAGGCAGCACGGGTGGAAAACTGTTTTTT | CASSQDLGSTGGKLFF
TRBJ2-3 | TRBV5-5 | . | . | TGTGCCAGCAGCTTCGAGATGGATACGCAGTATTTT | CASSFEMDTQYF
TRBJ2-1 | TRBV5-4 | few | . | TGTGCCAGCAGCTTGGGGCCCCAGAGGGAGCAGTTCTTC | CASSLGPQREQFF